This T cell receptor (beta chain) was captured by sequencing in a study of regulatory T cells in long-lasting Graves disease. Whole-study findings and limits: Persistent disease showed a preference for TRBV28, TRBJ1-2 and TRBJ2-5.

Arm-PCR of CDR3 regions and iRepertoire HTBI primers were the basis on which TCR beta libraries were built. TCRdb called the multiplex PCR reads again in MiXCR, with one record for every CDR3 protein. The sample has approximately 400,000 distinct CDR3 sequences, about 12% seen once. This clonotype was seen at least ten times. Its specificity is unknown. CDR1 is SNHLY and CDR2 is FYNNEI in the germline V gene. The CDR3 length is 20 residues. Trimming removed 2 bases at V and 0 bases at J, with 23 bases between. As to time point: newly diagnosed GD, antithyroid drugs for less than 3 months. PBMC RNA was the source of the TCR library. This same sample was also taken into another study, of T cells in Graves' hyperthyroidism and ophthalmopathy. That report notes: Clinical symptoms, serum thyroxine and TRAb, thyroid ultrasound and orbital computed tomography were used for the diagnoses. Most expanded thyroid clonotypes above 0.001 recurred in blood.

The chain uses TRBV2 and TRBJ2-1, with a weak D call TRBD1 (6 bases). This receptor was identified in a young woman with Graves disease. The sequenced sample was peripheral blood mononuclear cells (PBMCs), obtained at new diagnosis, from a patient treated with antithyroid drugs. The CDR3 coding sequence is TGTGCCAGCAGTGAACTGAAAGGGGGTTCGACACGTAGCTCCTACAATGAGCAGTTCTTC. Protein: CASSELKGGSTRSSYNEQFF.